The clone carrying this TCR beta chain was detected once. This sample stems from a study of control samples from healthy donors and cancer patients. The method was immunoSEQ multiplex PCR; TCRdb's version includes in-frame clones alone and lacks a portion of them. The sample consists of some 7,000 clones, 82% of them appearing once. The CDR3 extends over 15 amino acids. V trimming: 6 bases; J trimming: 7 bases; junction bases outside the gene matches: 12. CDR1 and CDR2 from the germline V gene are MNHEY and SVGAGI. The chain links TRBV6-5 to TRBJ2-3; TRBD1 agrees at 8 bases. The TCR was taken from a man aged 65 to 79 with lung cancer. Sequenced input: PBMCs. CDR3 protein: CASRTDRGLIHTQYF. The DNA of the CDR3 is TGTGCCAGCAGAACCGACAGGGGCCTAATACATACGCAGTATTTT.